These T cell receptor beta chains were read from a single sample in a study of blood T cell repertoires in COVID-19. This table comes from immunoSEQ multiplex PCR, and its TCRdb copy is limited to in-frame clones, with some not included. The data show about 190,000 clones, 89% seen once. The sequenced sample was peripheral blood. The source is a man between 35 and 55 years old with acute or convalescent COVID-19. The CDR3 runs from the conserved cysteine through the conserved F or W. The order of the fields is J gene, CDR3 length, clone size, D gene, V gene, CDR3 DNA, CDR3 protein. The D gene is left open where the match is weak. The size entry is marked missing in some rows and otherwise reads once, few, many or a size class.

TRBJ1-2 15 . TRBD1 TRBV28 TGTGCCAGCAGTCGGGACAGATCCAACCTGGGTGGCTACACCTTC CASSRDRSNLGGYTF
TRBJ2-3 14 . TRBD2 TRBV28 TGTGCCAGCAGTATAGCGGGGAGCACAGATACGCAGTATTTT CASSIAGSTDTQYF
TRBJ2-7 13 once . TRBV29-1 TGCAGCGTTGGGGCAGGACTCTCCTACGAGCAGTACTTC CSVGAGLSYEQYF
TRBJ1-4 15 . TRBD1 TRBV30 TGTGCCTGGAGAAGTAGACAGGGGCCTAATGAAAAACTGTTTTTT CAWRSRQGPNEKLFF
TRBJ1-4 14 . . TRBV7-9 TGTGCCAGCAGCCGACAGGCGCTTAATGAAAAACTGTTTTTT CASSRQALNEKLFF
TRBJ1-6 15 . . TRBV2 TGTGCCAGCAGTGAGTGGGGAGGGGTCGACTCACCCCTCCACTTT CASSEWGGVDSPLHF
TRBJ1-5 16 . . TRBV4-1 TGCGCCAGCAGCCAGGAGGTAGACATCCCCAATCAGCCCCAGCATTTT CASSQEVDIPNQPQHF
TRBJ1-2 12 once . TRBV19 TGTGCCAGTAGTAGCAGGGGAAACGGCTACACCTTC CASSSRGNGYTF
TRBJ2-2 17 . TRBD2 TRBV27 TGTGCCAGCAGTCTAGCTCCGGGAGGGGCCATCACCGGGGAGCTGTTTTTT CASSLAPGGAITGELFF
TRBJ2-3 15 . TRBD2 TRBV29-1 TGCAGCATTCGGACTAGCGGGGGGTACACAGATACGCAGTATTTT CSIRTSGGYTDTQYF
TRBJ2-7 15 . TRBD1 TRBV9 TGTGCCAGCAGCGCGTCTGGGACAGAAAAGTACGAGCAGTACTTC CASSASGTEKYEQYF
TRBJ2-7 15 . . TRBV5-4 TGTGCCAGCAGCCAGGGACTGGCCTTGGGGAACGAGCAGTACTTC CASSQGLALGNEQYF